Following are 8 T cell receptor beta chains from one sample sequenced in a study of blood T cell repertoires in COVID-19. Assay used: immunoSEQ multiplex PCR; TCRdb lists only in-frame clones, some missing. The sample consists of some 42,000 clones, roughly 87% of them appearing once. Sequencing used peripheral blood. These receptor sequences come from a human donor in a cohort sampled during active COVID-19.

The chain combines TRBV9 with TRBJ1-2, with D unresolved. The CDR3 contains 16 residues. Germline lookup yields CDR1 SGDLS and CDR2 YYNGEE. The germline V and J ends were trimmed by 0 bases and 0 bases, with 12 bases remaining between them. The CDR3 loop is CASSVGGSSSNYGYTF. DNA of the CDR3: TGTGCCAGCAGCGTAGGTGGCAGTTCTTCTAACTATGGCTACACCTTC.

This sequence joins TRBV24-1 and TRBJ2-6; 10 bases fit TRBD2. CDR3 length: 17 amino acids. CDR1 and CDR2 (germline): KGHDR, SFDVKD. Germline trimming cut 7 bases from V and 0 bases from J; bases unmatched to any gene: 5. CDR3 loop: CATSRLAGISGANVLTF. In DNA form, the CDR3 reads TGTGCCACCAGCAGACTAGCGGGTATCTCTGGGGCCAACGTCCTGACTTTC.

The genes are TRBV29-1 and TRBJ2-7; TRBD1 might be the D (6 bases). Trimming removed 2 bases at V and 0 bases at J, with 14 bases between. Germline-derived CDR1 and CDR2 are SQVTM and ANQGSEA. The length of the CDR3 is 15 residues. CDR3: CSVEQKGHSSYEQYF. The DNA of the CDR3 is TGCAGCGTTGAACAAAAGGGACACTCCTCCTACGAGCAGTACTTC.

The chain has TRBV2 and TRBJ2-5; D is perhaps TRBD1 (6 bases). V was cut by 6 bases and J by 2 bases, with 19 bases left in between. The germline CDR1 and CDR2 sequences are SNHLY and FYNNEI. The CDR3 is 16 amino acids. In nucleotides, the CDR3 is TGTGCCAGCAGCTTGACAGGAGGTTCTAAACAAGAGACCCAGTACTTC. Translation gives CASSLTGGSKQETQYF.

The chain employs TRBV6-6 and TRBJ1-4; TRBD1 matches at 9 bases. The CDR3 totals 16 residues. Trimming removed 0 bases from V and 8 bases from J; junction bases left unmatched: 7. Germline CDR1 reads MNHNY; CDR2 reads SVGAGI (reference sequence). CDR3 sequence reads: CASSYSAGQGEEKLFF. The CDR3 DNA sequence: TGTGCCAGCAGTTACTCCGCGGGACAGGGAGAGGAAAAACTGTTTTTT.

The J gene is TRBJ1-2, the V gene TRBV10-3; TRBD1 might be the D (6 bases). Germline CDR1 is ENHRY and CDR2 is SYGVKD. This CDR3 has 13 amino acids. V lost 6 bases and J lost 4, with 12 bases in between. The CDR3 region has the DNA TGTGCCATCAGCGGAGTGGACAGCTATGGCTACACCTTC. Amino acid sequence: CAISGVDSYGYTF.

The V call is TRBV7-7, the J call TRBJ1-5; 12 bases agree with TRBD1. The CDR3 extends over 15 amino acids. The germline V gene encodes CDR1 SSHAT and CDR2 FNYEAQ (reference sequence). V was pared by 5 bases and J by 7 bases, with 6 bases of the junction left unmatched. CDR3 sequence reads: CASSPGTGGGQPQHF. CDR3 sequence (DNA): TGTGCCAGCAGCCCCGGGACAGGGGGCGGACAGCCCCAGCATTTT.

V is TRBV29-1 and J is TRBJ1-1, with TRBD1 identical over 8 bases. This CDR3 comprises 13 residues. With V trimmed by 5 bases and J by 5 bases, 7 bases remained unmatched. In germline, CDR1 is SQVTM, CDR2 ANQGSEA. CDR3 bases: TGCAGCGTTTCGGACAGGGCCGGGACTGAAGCTTTCTTT. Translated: CSVSDRAGTEAFF. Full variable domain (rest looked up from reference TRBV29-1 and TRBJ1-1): SAVISQKPSRDICQRGTSLTIQCQVDSQVTMMFWYRQQPGQSLTLIATANQGSEATYESGFVIDKFPISRPNLTFSTLTVSNMSPEDSSIYLCSVSDRAGTEAFFGQGTRLTVV.